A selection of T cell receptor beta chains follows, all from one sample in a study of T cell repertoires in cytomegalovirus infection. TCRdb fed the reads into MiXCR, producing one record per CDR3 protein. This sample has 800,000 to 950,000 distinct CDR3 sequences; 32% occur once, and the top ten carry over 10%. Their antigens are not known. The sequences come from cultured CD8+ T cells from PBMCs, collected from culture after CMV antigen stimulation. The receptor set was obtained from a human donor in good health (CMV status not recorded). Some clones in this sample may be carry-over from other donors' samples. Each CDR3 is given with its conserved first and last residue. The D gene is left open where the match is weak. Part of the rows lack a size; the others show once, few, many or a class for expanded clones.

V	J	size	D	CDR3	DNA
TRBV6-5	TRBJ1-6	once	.	CASSPWTENSPLHF	TGTGCCAGCAGTCCGTGGACAGAGAATTCACCCCTCCACTTT
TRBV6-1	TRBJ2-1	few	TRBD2	CASSEAEWDYQDNEQFF	TGTGCCAGCAGTGAAGCCGAATGGGACTACCAAGACAATGAGCAGTTCTTC
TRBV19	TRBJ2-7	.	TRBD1	CASSIMGQVGQYF	TGTGCCAGTAGTATTATGGGACAGGTGGGGCAGTACTTC
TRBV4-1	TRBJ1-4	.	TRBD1	CASSQDRTGDEKLFF	TGCGCCAGCAGCCAAGATCGGACAGGGGATGAAAAACTGTTTTTT
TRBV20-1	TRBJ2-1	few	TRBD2	CSAREPGLASVDEQFF	TGCAGTGCTAGAGAGCCCGGACTAGCCTCTGTCGATGAGCAGTTCTTC
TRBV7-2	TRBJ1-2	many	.	CASSLSVQELHSYGYTF	TGTGCCAGCAGCTTGAGCGTCCAGGAGCTACACAGCTATGGCTACACCTTC
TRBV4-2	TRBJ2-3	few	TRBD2	CASSQGDSLAGGRGTDTQYF	TGTGCCAGCAGCCAAGGAGATTCACTAGCGGGGGGGCGGGGCACAGATACGCAGTATTTT
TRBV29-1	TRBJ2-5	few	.	CSVDSAVQETQYF	TGCAGCGTTGATTCGGCAGTCCAAGAGACCCAGTACTTC
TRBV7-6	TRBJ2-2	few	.	CASSLDGVTNTGELFF	TGTGCCAGCAGCTTAGATGGGGTCACGAACACCGGGGAGCTGTTTTTT
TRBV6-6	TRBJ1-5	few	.	CASSYSPSRDNQPQHF	TGTGCCAGCAGTTACTCGCCGTCACGGGACAATCAGCCCCAGCATTTT
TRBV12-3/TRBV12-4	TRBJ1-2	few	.	CASTWDPRGYGYTF	TGTGCCAGCACCTGGGACCCACGGGGCTATGGCTACACCTTC
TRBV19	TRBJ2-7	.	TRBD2	CASSPAGHLYEQYF	TGTGCCAGTAGTCCAGCGGGGCACCTCTACGAGCAGTACTTC
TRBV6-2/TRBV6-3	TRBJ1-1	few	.	CASSYGPALRTEAFF	TGTGCCAGCAGTTACGGGCCGGCCTTGAGGACTGAAGCTTTCTTT
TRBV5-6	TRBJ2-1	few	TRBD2	CASSLSLAGTPYNEQFF	TGTGCCAGCAGCTTGTCGCTAGCGGGGACTCCCTACAATGAGCAGTTCTTC
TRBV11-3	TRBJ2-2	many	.	CASSLDLEGNTGELFF	TGTGCCAGCAGCTTAGATCTAGAAGGGAACACCGGGGAGCTGTTTTTT
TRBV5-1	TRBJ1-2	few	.	CASRSSGVPSNYGYTF	TGCGCCAGCCGTTCCTCGGGGGTGCCCTCTAACTATGGCTACACCTTC
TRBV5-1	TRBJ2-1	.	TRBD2	CASSSFPGLAGGPSYNEQFF	TGCGCCAGCAGCTCCTTCCCGGGACTAGCGGGGGGGCCGTCCTACAATGAGCAGTTCTTC
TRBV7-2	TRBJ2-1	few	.	CASSWGGLGNEQFF	TGTGCCAGCAGCTGGGGGGGCCTGGGCAATGAGCAGTTCTTC
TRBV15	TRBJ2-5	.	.	CATSRPESETQYF	TGTGCCACCAGCAGACCGGAATCGGAGACCCAGTACTTC
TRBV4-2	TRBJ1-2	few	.	CASNDGYGYTF	TGTGCCAGCAACGACGGTTATGGCTACACCTTC
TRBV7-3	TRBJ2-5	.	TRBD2	CASSSGWRGNQETQYF	TGTGCCAGCAGCTCCGGATGGCGGGGGAACCAAGAGACCCAGTACTTC
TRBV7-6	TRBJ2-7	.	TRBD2	CASRLRGGDEQYF	TGTGCCAGCAGGTTGCGGGGGGGCGACGAGCAGTACTTC
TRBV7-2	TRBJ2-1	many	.	CASSLFRAGRGENEQFF	TGTGCCAGCAGCTTATTTCGAGCGGGCAGGGGGGAGAATGAGCAGTTCTTC
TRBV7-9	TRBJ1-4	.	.	CASTQEGGRKLFF	TGTGCCAGCACCCAAGAGGGAGGGCGGAAACTGTTTTTT
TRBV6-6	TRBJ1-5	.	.	CASSYKGPRWDQPQHF	TGTGCCAGCAGTTACAAAGGACCGCGATGGGATCAGCCCCAGCATTTT
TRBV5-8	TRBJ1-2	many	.	CASSWPDTYGYTF	TGTGCCAGCAGCTGGCCGGACACCTATGGCTACACCTTC
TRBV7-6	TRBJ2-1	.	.	CASSLGLGLYNEQFF	TGTGCCAGCAGCTTGGGTTTAGGTTTGTACAATGAGCAGTTCTTC
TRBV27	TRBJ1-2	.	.	CASSFLAGRDYGYTF	TGTGCCAGCAGTTTCTTAGCAGGCCGGGACTATGGCTACACCTTC
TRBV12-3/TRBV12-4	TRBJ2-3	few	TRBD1	CASSPYADRASSGYHTDTQYF	TGTGCCAGCAGCCCTTATGCGGACAGGGCTAGTTCTGGTTACCACACAGATACGCAGTATTTT
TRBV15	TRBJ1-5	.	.	CATSTPRDNQPQHF	TGTGCCACCAGCACTCCCCGTGACAATCAGCCCCAGCATTTT
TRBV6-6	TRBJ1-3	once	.	CASIGQYSGNTIYF	TGTGCCAGCATTGGACAGTACTCTGGAAACACCATATATTTT
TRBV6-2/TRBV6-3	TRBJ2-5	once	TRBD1	CASSYWSAGGGSGETQYF	TGTGCCAGCAGTTACTGGAGTGCAGGGGGCGGTTCGGGAGAGACCCAGTACTTC
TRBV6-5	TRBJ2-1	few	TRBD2	CASSYSGGGMWNEQFF	TGTGCCAGCAGTTACTCTGGGGGGGGGATGTGGAATGAGCAGTTCTTC
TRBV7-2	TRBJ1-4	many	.	CASSPFGTTNEKLFF	TGTGCCAGCAGTCCCTTCGGGACTACTAATGAAAAACTGTTTTTT
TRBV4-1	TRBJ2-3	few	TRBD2	CASSQVLAGGRDTQYF	TGCGCCAGCAGCCAAGTACTAGCGGGGGGACGAGATACGCAGTATTTT
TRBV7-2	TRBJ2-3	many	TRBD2	CASSFGVYPGGDTQYF	TGTGCCAGCAGCTTTGGCGTCTACCCGGGAGGGGATACGCAGTATTTT
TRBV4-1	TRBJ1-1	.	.	CASSQVGSGTEAFF	TGCGCCAGCAGCCAAGTGGGGAGCGGTACTGAAGCTTTCTTT
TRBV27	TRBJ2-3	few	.	CASSPLRQRDTQYF	TGTGCCAGCAGTCCCCTCCGACAGCGAGATACGCAGTATTTT